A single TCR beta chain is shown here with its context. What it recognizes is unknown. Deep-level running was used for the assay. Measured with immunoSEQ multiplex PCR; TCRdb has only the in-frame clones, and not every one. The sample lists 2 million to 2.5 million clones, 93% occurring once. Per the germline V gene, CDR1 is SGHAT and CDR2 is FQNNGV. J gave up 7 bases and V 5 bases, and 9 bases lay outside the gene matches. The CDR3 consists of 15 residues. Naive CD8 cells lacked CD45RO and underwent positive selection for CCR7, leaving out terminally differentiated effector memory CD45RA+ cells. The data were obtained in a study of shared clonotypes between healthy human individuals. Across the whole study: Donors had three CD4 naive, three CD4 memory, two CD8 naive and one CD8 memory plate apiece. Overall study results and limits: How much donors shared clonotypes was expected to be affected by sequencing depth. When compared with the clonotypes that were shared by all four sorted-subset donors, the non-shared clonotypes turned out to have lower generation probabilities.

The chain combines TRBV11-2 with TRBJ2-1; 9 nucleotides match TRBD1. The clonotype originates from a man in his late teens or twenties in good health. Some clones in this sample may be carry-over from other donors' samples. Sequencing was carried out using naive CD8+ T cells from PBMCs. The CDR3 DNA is TGTGCCAGCAGCAACCGGGACAGGGTGGAAAATGAGCAGTTCTTC. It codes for CASSNRDRVENEQFF.